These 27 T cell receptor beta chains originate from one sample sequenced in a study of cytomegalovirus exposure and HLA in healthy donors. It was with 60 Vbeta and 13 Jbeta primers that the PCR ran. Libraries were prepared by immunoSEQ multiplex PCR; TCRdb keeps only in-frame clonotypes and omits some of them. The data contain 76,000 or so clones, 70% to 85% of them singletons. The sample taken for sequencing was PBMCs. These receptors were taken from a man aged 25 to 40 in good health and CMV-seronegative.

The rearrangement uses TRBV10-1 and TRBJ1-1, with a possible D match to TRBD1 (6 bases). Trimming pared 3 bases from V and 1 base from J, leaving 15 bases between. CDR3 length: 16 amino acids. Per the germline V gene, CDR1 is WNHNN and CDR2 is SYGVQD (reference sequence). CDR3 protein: CASSDRGAPTNTEAFF. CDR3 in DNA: TGCGCCAGCAGTGATCGGGGGGCACCCACGAACACTGAAGCTTTCTTT.

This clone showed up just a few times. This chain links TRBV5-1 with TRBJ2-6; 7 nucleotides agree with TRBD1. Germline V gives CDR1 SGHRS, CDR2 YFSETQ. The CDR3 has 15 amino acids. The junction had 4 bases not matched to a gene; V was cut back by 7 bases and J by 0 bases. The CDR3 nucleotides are TGCGCCAGCTCAGGACAGGCCTCTGGGGCCAACGTCCTGACTTTC. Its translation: CASSGQASGANVLTF.

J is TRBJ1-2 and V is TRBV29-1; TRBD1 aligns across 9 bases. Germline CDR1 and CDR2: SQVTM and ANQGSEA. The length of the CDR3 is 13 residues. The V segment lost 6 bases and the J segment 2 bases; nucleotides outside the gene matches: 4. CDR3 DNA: TGCAGCGTAAGACAGGGGGTCAACTATGGCTACACCTTC. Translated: CSVRQGVNYGYTF. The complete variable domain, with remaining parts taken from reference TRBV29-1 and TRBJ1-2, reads SAVISQKPSRDICQRGTSLTIQCQVDSQVTMMFWYRQQPGQSLTLIATANQGSEATYESGFVIDKFPISRPNLTFSTLTVSNMSPEDSSIYLCSVRQGVNYGYTFGSGTRLTVV.

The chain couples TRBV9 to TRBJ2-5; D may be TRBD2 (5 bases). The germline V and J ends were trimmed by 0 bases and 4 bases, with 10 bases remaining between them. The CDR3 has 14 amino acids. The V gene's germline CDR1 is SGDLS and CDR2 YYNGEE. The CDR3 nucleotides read TGTGCCAGCAGCGTAGCTTTCGAGGGAGAGACCCAGTACTTC. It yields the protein CASSVAFEGETQYF.

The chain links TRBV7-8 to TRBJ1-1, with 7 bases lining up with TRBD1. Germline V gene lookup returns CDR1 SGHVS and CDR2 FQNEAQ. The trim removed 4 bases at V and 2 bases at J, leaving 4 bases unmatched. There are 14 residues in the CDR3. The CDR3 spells CASSWGTVNTEAFF. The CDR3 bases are TGTGCCAGCAGCTGGGGGACAGTAAACACTGAAGCTTTCTTT.

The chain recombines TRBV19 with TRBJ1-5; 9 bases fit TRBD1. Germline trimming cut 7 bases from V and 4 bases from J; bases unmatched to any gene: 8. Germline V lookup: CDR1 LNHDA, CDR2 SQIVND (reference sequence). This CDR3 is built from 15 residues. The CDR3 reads CASIGRDRDNQPQHF. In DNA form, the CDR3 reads TGTGCCAGTATCGGCCGGGACAGGGATAATCAGCCCCAGCATTTT. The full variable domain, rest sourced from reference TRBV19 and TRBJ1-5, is DGGITQSPKYLFRKEGQNVTLSCEQNLNHDAMYWYRQDPGQGLRLIYYSQIVNDFQKGDIAEGYSVSREKKESFPLTVTSAQKNPTAFYLCASIGRDRDNQPQHFGDGTRLSIL.

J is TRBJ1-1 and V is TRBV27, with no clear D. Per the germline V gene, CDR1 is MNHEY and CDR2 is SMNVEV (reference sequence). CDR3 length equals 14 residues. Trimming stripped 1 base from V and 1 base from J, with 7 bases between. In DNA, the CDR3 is TGTGCCAGCAGTTTATACGGGTGGAACACTGAAGCTTTCTTT. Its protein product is CASSLYGWNTEAFF.

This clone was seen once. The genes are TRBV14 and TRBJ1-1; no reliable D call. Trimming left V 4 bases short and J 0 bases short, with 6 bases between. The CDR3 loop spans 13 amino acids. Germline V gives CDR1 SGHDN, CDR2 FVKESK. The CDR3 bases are TGTGCCAGCAGCCGACAAATGAACACTGAAGCTTTCTTT. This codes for CASSRQMNTEAFF.

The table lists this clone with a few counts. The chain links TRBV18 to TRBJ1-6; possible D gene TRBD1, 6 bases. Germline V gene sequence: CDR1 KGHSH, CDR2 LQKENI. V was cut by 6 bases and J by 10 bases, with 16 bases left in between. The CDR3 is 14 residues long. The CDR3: CASSTGGGTSPLHF. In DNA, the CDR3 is TGTGCCAGCTCCACCGGGGGGGGGACATCACCCCTCCACTTT. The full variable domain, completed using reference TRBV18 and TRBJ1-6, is NAGVMQNPRHLVRRRGQEARLRCSPMKGHSHVYWYRQLPEEGLKFMVYLQKENIIDESGMPKERFSAEFPKEGPSILRIQQVVRGDSAAYFCASSTGGGTSPLHFGNGTRLTVT.

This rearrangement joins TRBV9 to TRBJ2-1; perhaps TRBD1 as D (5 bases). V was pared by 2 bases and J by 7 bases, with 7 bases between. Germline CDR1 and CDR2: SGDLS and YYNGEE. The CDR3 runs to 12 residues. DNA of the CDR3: TGTGCCAGCAGCGTGACAGATAATGAGCAGTTCTTC. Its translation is CASSVTDNEQFF.

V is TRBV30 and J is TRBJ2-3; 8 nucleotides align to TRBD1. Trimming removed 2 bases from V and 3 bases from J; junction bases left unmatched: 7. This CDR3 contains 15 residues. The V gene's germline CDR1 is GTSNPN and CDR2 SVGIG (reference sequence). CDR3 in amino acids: CAWSHRQGITDTQYF. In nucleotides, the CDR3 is TGTGCCTGGAGTCATCGACAGGGGATAACAGATACGCAGTATTTT.

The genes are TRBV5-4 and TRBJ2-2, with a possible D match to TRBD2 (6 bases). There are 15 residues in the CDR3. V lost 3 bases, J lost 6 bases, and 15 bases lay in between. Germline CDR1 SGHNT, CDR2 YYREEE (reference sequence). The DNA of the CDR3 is TGTGCCAGCAGCTGGGGCGGGGTGGCACCCGGGGAGCTGTTTTTT. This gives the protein CASSWGGVAPGELFF.

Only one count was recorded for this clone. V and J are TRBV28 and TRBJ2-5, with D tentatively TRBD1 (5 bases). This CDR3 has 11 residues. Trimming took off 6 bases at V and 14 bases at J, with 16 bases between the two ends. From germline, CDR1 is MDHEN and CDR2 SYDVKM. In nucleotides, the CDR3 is TGTGCCAGCAGCCGGACACAGACTCCCTACTTC. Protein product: CASSRTQTPYF.

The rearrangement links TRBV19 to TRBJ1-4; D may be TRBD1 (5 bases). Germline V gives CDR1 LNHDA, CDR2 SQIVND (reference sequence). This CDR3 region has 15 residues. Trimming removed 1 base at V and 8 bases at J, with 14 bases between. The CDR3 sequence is CASSIGGEFNEKLFF. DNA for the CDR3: TGTGCCAGTAGTATAGGGGGGGAGTTCAACGAAAAACTGTTTTTT. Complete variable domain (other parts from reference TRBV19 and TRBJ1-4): DGGITQSPKYLFRKEGQNVTLSCEQNLNHDAMYWYRQDPGQGLRLIYYSQIVNDFQKGDIAEGYSVSREKKESFPLTVTSAQKNPTAFYLCASSIGGEFNEKLFFGSGTQLSVL.

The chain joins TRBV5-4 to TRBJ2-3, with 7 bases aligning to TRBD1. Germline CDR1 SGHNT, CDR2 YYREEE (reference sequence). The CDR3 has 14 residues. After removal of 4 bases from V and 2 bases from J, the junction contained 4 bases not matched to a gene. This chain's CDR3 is CASSLGQTTDTQYF. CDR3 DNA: TGTGCCAGCAGCCTGGGACAGACCACAGATACGCAGTATTTT.

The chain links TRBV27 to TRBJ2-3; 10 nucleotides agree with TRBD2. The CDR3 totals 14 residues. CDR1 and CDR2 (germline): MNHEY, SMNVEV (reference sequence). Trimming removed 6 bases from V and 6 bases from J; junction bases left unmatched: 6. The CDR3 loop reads CASSLAGEADTQYF. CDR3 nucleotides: TGTGCCAGCAGCCTAGCGGGAGAAGCGGATACGCAGTATTTT.

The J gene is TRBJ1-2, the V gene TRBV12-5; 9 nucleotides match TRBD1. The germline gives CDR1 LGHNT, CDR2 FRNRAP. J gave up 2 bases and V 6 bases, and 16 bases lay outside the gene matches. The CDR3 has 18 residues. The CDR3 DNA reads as TGTGCTAGTGGCTGGACAGGGGACAGGGTAGGGAGAAACTATGGCTACACCTTC. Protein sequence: CASGWTGDRVGRNYGYTF.

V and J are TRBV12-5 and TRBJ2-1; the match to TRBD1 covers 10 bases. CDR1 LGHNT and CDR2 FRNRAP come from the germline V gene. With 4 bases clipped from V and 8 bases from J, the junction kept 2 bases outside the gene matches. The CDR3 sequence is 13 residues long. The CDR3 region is CASGWDRGYEQFF. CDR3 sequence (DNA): TGTGCTAGTGGTTGGGACAGGGGCTATGAGCAGTTCTTC.

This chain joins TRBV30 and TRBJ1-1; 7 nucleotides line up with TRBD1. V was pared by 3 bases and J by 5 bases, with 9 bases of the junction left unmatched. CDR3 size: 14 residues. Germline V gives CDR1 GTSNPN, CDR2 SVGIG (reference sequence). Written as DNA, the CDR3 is TGTGCCTGGAGCCGGACAGGTTGGGGGACTGAAGCTTTCTTT. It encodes CAWSRTGWGTEAFF.

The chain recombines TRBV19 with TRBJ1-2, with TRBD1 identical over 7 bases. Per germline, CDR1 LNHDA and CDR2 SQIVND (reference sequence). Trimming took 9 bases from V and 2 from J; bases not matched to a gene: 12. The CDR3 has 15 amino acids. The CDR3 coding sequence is TGTGCCAGCAGGGACAGCCCAACTTTAAACTATGGCTACACCTTC. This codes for CASRDSPTLNYGYTF.

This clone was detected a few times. The CDR3 DNA is TGTGCCAGCGGGACAGACTACGAGCAGTACTTC. This encodes CASGTDYEQYF. The chain is built from TRBV7-6 and TRBJ2-7, with 7 bases that match TRBD1. V lost 8 bases, J lost 3 bases, and 1 base stayed unmatched. This CDR3 region has 11 residues. CDR1 is SGHVS, CDR2 FNYEAQ, per germline.

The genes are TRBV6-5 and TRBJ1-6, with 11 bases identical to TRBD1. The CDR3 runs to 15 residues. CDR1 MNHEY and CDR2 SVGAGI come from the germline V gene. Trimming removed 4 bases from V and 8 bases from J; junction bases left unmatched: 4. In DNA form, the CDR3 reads TGTGCCAGCAGTTGGAGGACAGGGGGCCATTCACCCCTCCACTTT. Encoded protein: CASSWRTGGHSPLHF.

The CDR3 DNA reads as TGTGCCAGCTCACCCCCCATGAACACTGAAGCTTTCTTT. It specifies CASSPPMNTEAFF. The gene calls are TRBV18 and TRBJ1-1; the D is unclear. V was pared by 3 bases and J by 0 bases, with 5 bases between. Germline CDR1 and CDR2: KGHSH and LQKENI. This CDR3 region has 13 residues.

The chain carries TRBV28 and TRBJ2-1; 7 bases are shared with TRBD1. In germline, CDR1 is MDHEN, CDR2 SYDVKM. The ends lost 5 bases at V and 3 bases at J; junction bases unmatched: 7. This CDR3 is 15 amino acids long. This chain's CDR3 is CASSPWGQSYNEQFF. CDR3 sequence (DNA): TGTGCCAGCAGTCCCTGGGGACAGAGCTACAATGAGCAGTTCTTC.

CDR3 nucleotide sequence: TGTGCCAGCAGCTTAAAACAGGGGAACACTGAAGCTTTCTTT. This encodes CASSLKQGNTEAFF. This chain links TRBV5-4 with TRBJ1-1, with D possibly matching TRBD1 (6 bases). Trimming took 2 bases from V and 1 from J, leaving 9 bases between them. CDR1 SGHNT and CDR2 YYREEE come from the germline V gene (reference sequence). This CDR3 comprises 14 residues.

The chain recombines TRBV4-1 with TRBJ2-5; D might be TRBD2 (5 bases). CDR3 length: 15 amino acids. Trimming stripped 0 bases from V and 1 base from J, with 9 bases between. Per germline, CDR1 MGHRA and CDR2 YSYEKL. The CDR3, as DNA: TGCGCCAGCAGCCAAGATCGGGGAACCCAAGAGACCCAGTACTTC. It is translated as CASSQDRGTQETQYF.

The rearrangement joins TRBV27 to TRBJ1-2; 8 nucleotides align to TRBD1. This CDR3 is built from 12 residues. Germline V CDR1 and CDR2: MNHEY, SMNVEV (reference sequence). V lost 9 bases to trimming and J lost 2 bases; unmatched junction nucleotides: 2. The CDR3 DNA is TGTGCCAGTGGGACAGGAAACTATGGCTACACCTTC. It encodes CASGTGNYGYTF.